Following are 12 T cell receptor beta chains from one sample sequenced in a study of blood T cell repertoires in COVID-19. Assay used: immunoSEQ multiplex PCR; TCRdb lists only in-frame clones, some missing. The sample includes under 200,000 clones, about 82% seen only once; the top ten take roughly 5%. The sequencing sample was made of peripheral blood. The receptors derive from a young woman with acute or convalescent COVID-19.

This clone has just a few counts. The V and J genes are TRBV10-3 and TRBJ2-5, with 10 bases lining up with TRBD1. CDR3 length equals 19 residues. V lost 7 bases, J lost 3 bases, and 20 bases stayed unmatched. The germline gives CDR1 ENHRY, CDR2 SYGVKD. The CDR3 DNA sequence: TGTGCCATCAAACTCGGGACAGGGGTGGGAGCGCGGGAAAAAGAGACCCAGTACTTC. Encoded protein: CAIKLGTGVGAREKETQYF.

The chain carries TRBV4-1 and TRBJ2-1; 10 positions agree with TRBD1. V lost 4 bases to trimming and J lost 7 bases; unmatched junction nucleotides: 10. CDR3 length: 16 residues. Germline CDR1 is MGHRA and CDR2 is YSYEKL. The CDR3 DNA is TGCGCCAGCAGCCCATCCGTGGGACAGGGGATTAATGAGCAGTTCTTC. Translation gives CASSPSVGQGINEQFF.

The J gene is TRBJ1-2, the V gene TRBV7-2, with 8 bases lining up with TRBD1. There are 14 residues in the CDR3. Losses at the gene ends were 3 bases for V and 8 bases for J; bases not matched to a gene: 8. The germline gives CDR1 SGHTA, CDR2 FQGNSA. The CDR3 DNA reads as TGTGCCAGCAGCTTGGACAGGGCCGGAGGGGGCTACACCTTC. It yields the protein CASSLDRAGGGYTF. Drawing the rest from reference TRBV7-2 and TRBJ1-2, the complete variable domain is GAGVSQSPSNKVTEKGKDVELRCDPISGHTALYWYRQSLGQGLEFLIYFQGNSAPDKSGLPSDRFSAERTGGSVSTLTIQRTQQEDSAVYLCASSLDRAGGGYTFGSGTRLTVV.

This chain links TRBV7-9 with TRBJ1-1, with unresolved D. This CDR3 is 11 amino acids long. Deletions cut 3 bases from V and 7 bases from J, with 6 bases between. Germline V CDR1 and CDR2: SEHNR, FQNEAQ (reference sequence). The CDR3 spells CASSFRHEAFF. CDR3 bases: TGTGCCAGCAGCTTCAGACATGAAGCTTTCTTT.

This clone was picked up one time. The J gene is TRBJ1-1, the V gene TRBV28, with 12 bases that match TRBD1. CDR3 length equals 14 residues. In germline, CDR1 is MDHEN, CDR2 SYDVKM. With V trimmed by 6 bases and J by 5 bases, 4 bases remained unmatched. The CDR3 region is CASRGQGARTEAFF. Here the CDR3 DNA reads TGTGCCAGCAGGGGACAGGGGGCTAGAACTGAAGCTTTCTTT.

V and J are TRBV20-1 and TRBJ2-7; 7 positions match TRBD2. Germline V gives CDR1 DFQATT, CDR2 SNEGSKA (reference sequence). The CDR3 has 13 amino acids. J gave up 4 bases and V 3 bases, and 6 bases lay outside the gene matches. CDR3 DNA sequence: TGCAGTGCTAGTTCGCGGGAGCCTTACGAGCAGTACTTC. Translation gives CSASSREPYEQYF.

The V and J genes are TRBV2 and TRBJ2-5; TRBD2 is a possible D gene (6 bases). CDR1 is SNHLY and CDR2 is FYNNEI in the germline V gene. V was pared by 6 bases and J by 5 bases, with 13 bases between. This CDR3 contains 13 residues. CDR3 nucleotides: TGTGCCAGCAGGGGGGGTCCTAGGGAGACCCAGTACTTC. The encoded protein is CASRGGPRETQYF.

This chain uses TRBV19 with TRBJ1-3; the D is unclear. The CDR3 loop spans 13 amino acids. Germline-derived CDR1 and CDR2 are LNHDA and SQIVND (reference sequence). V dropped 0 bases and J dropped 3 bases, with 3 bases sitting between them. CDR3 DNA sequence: TGTGCCAGTAGTATAGATTATGGAAACACCATATATTTT. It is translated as CASSIDYGNTIYF. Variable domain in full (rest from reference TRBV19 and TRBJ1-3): DGGITQSPKYLFRKEGQNVTLSCEQNLNHDAMYWYRQDPGQGLRLIYYSQIVNDFQKGDIAEGYSVSREKKESFPLTVTSAQKNPTAFYLCASSIDYGNTIYFGEGSWLTVV.

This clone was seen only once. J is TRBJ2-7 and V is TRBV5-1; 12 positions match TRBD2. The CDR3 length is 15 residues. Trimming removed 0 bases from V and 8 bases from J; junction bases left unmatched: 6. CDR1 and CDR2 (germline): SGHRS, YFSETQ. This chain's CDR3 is CASSLAPSGRVQQYF. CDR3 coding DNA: TGCGCCAGCAGCTTGGCCCCTAGCGGGAGGGTTCAGCAGTACTTC.

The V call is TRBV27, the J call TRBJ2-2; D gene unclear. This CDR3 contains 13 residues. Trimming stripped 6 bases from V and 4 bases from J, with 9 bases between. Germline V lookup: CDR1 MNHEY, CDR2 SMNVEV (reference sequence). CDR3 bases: TGTGCCAGCAGCCGACTGGGCACCGGGGAGCTGTTTTTT. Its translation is CASSRLGTGELFF.

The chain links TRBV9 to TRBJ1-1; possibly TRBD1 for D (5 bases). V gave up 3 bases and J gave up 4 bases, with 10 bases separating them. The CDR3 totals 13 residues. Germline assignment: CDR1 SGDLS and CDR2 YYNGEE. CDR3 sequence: CASSEPGGTEAFF. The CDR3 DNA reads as TGTGCCAGCAGCGAACCCGGGGGCACTGAAGCTTTCTTT.

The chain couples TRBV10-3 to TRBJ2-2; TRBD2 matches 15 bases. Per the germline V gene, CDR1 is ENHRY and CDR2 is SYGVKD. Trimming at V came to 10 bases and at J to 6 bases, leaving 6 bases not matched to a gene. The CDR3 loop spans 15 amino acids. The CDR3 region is CATQRTSGGAGELFF. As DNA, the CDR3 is TGTGCCACCCAACGGACTAGCGGGGGGGCCGGGGAGCTGTTTTTT.